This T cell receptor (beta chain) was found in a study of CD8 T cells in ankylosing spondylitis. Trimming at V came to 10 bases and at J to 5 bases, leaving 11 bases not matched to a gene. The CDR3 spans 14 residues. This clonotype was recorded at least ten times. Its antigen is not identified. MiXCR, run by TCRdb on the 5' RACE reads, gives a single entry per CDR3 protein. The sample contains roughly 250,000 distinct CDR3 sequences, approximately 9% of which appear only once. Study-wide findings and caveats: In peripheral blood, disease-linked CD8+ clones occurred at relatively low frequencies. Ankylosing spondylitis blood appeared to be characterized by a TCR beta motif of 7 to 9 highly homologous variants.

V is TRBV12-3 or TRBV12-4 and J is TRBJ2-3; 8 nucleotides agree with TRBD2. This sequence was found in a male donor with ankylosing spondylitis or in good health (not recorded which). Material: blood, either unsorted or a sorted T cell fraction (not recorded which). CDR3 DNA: TGTGCCACTGGGGGAGCGGGAGTGGTAGATACGCAGTATTTT. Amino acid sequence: CATGGAGVVDTQYF.